The 12 T cell receptor beta chains below were found in one sample sequenced in a study of cytomegalovirus exposure and HLA in healthy donors. Primers included in the PCR were 60 Vbeta and 13 Jbeta primers. This table comes from immunoSEQ multiplex PCR, and its TCRdb copy is limited to in-frame clones, with some not included. The table includes about 140,000 clones, more than 70% detected once. Input material: PBMCs. Every receptor here comes from a man aged 40-55 years in good health and CMV-seronegative.

This chain uses TRBV6-5 with TRBJ1-1, with 7 positions matching TRBD1. Germline CDR1 is MNHEY and CDR2 is SVGAGI. The CDR3 totals 15 residues. The trim removed 0 bases at V and 1 base at J, leaving 2 bases unmatched. The CDR3 DNA follows: TGTGCCAGCAGTTACTCGACAGGGTGGAACACTGAAGCTTTCTTT. Protein: CASSYSTGWNTEAFF.

The V gene is TRBV7-2, the J gene TRBJ1-2, with TRBD1 identical over 8 bases. Germline V gives CDR1 SGHTA, CDR2 FQGNSA. Trimming cost V 5 bases and J 6 bases; bases outside gene matches: 8. The CDR3 is 14 amino acids. CDR3 bases: TGTGCCAGCAGCCCAGACAGGGGTTTGGATGGCTACACCTTC. This gives the protein CASSPDRGLDGYTF.

This chain links TRBV7-8 with TRBJ1-1, with 7 bases matching TRBD1. This CDR3 has 14 amino acids. V gave up 5 bases and J gave up 5 bases; unmatched junction bases: 8. Germline V gene sequence: CDR1 SGHVS, CDR2 FQNEAQ. The CDR3 region is CASSKTGAATEAFF. The DNA for the CDR3 is TGTGCCAGCAGCAAAACAGGGGCCGCTACTGAAGCTTTCTTT.

The J gene is TRBJ2-3, the V gene TRBV11-2, with a tentative D call TRBD1 (5 bases). The CDR3 consists of 14 residues. Per the germline V gene, CDR1 is SGHAT and CDR2 is FQNNGV. The ends were cut back, 3 bases at V and 8 bases at J, with 15 bases in the middle. The CDR3, as DNA: TGTGCCAGCAGCTTGGGCGGACATGGCGGTACGCAGTATTTT. It specifies CASSLGGHGGTQYF.

The CDR3 protein is CASSLAGLYEQYF. CDR3 coding DNA: TGTGCCAGCAGCTTAGCGGGCCTCTACGAGCAGTACTTC. J is TRBJ2-7 and V is TRBV7-2; D ambiguous. Germline CDR1 reads SGHTA; CDR2 reads FQGNSA. Trimming stripped 0 bases from V and 3 bases from J, with 6 bases between. The length of the CDR3 is 13 residues.

The J gene is TRBJ2-1, the V gene TRBV11-2; a possible D gene is TRBD2 (5 bases). The V gene's germline CDR1 is SGHAT and CDR2 FQNNGV. This CDR3 has 14 amino acids. Trimming removed 3 bases at V and 3 bases at J, with 9 bases between. CDR3 sequence reads: CASSFRTRYNEQFF. CDR3 coding DNA: TGTGCCAGCAGCTTTCGGACTCGCTACAATGAGCAGTTCTTC.

Here the CDR3 reads CASSQPTRTGAAGYTF. Here the CDR3 DNA reads TGTGCCAGCAGCCAACCGACTAGGACAGGGGCCGCAGGCTACACCTTC. V gene TRBV4-2 combines with J gene TRBJ1-2, with 9 bases fitting TRBD1. Germline V gives CDR1 LGHNA, CDR2 YNFKEQ. V lost 2 bases, J lost 8 bases, and 12 bases stayed unmatched. The CDR3 is made up of 16 amino acids.

V is TRBV7-9 and J is TRBJ2-3; 7 bases line up with TRBD1. The V and J ends lost 3 bases and 5 bases, in that order; junction bases with no gene match: 5. The V gene's germline CDR1 is SEHNR and CDR2 FQNEAQ (reference sequence). The length of the CDR3 is 14 residues. CDR3 bases: TGTGCCAGCAGCTTCACAGGGGCGCAAGATACGCAGTATTTT. Amino acids: CASSFTGAQDTQYF.

The chain joins TRBV5-6 to TRBJ2-1, with TRBD1 matching 9 bases. The CDR3 consists of 16 residues. J lost 2 bases, V lost 1 base, and 4 bases had no gene match. Germline-derived CDR1 and CDR2 are SGHDT and YYEEEE. CDR3 nucleotide sequence: TGTGCCAGCAGCTTGCTAGGACAGGGGACCTACAATGAGCAGTTCTTC. Its protein product is CASSLLGQGTYNEQFF.

Regarding this clone: One junction end disagrees with the germline gene, perhaps due to a read error. The J gene is TRBJ2-5, the V gene TRBV5-1; 8 nucleotides line up with TRBD1. CDR3 length: 15 amino acids. The germline CDR1 and CDR2 sequences are SGHRS and YFSETQ. CDR3 sequence (DNA): TGCACCAGCAGCTTCGTGGGACAGGCTGAAGAGACCCAGTACTTC. It yields the protein CTSSFVGQAEETQYF.

This chain uses TRBV13 with TRBJ2-1, with TRBD1 as a possible D gene (5 bases). Looked up from germline, CDR1 is PRHDT and CDR2 is FYEKMQ (reference sequence). The CDR3 has 15 amino acids. The V end lost 4 bases, the J end lost 10 bases, and 20 bases lay between the germline ends. CDR3 bases: TGTGCCAGCAGCTCACGTTACAGGTTACGTGGCGAGCAGTTCTTC. It translates to CASSSRYRLRGEQFF.

This chain uses TRBV7-9 with TRBJ2-1, with no clear D. Trimming took 1 base from V and 1 from J, leaving 11 bases between them. This CDR3 spans 16 amino acids. CDR1 and CDR2 (germline): SEHNR, FQNEAQ (reference sequence). The chain's CDR3 is CASSLETLDSYNEQFF. The CDR3 coding sequence is TGTGCCAGCAGCTTAGAGACTCTCGATTCCTACAATGAGCAGTTCTTC. Looking up the rest from reference TRBV7-9 and TRBJ2-1 gives the full variable domain: DTGVSQNPRHKITKRGQNVTFRCDPISEHNRLYWYRQTLGQGPEFLTYFQNEAQLEKSRLLSDRFSAERPKGSFSTLEIQRTEQGDSAMYLCASSLETLDSYNEQFFGPGTRLTVL.